The 17 T cell receptor beta chains below all came from one sample that was sequenced in a study of ipilimumab plus nivolumab after autologous stem cell transplantation. Clones were read by immunoSEQ multiplex PCR, and TCRdb kept only the in-frame ones, dropping some. The data show 77,000 or so clones, 83% seen once. Sequencing was performed on PBMCs, taken in a trial of ipilimumab plus nivolumab as post-transplant consolidation. Source of these receptors: a male donor with diffuse large B-cell lymphoma.

This clone has a single count. The chain employs TRBV6-5 and TRBJ2-5; 10 nucleotides line up with TRBD1. The CDR3 consists of 14 residues. Germline V gene data show CDR1 as MNHEY and CDR2 as SVGAGI. V shed 6 bases and J 5 bases; nucleotides not matched to a gene: 6. CDR3: CASRRDRGIETQYF. As DNA, the CDR3 is TGTGCCAGCAGACGGGACAGGGGAATTGAGACCCAGTACTTC.

The chain has TRBV6-6 and TRBJ1-1, with a tentative D call TRBD1 (5 bases). This CDR3 spans 14 amino acids. CDR1 and CDR2 (germline): MNHNY, SVGAGI (reference sequence). V was pared by 0 bases and J by 4 bases, with 9 bases between. The CDR3 spells CASSYSSGRTEAFF. Here the CDR3 DNA reads TGTGCCAGCAGTTACTCTTCAGGGCGCACTGAAGCTTTCTTT.

The rearrangement links TRBV30 to TRBJ2-1; maybe TRBD2 (5 bases). Germline CDR1 and CDR2: GTSNPN and SVGIG (reference sequence). The CDR3 runs 11 residues. V dropped 8 bases and J dropped 6 bases, with 11 bases sitting between them. The CDR3, as DNA: TGTGCCCGGGGAAGGATCAATGAGCAGTTCTTC. This sequence encodes CARGRINEQFF.

V is TRBV6-6 and J is TRBJ1-2; D gene ambiguous. Per germline, CDR1 MNHNY and CDR2 SVGAGI (reference sequence). Trimming took off 5 bases at V and 4 bases at J, with 11 bases between the two ends. CDR3 length: 13 amino acids. CDR3 sequence: CASSPTELYGYTF. CDR3 DNA: TGTGCCAGCAGTCCAACAGAACTCTATGGCTACACCTTC.

The chain recombines TRBV5-6 with TRBJ2-7; maybe TRBD2 (6 bases). Germline CDR1 reads SGHDT; CDR2 reads YYEEEE. Trimming shortened V by 5 bases and J by 6 bases, and 15 bases separated the two germline ends. This CDR3 is built from 13 residues. The CDR3 DNA follows: TGTGCCAGCAGAAAACTAGGGACTCCCGAGCAGTACTTC. It yields the protein CASRKLGTPEQYF.

This chain links TRBV5-4 with TRBJ1-2; 7 bases align to TRBD1. With V trimmed by 5 bases and J by 5 bases, 6 bases remained unmatched. This CDR3 has 13 residues. Germline V gene sequence: CDR1 SGHNT, CDR2 YYREEE (reference sequence). CDR3 in amino acids: CASREQGLYGYTF. The CDR3 nucleotides are TGTGCCAGCAGGGAACAGGGGTTGTATGGCTACACCTTC.

The chain recombines TRBV11-1 with TRBJ2-5; 11 bases are shared with TRBD2. CDR1 and CDR2 (germline): SGHAT, FQDESV (reference sequence). V trimming: 5 bases; J trimming: 5 bases; junction bases outside the gene matches: 10. The CDR3 is made up of 16 amino acids. The CDR3 region is CASSPRSGGARETQYF. CDR3 DNA sequence: TGTGCCAGCAGCCCCCGTAGCGGGGGGGCGAGGGAGACCCAGTACTTC.

This clone came up a few times. V is TRBV2 and J is TRBJ2-3; 13 nucleotides match TRBD2. CDR1 and CDR2 from the germline V gene are SNHLY and FYNNEI. With V trimmed by 6 bases and J by 7 bases, 7 bases remained unmatched. The CDR3 is 15 amino acids. The CDR3 DNA follows: TGTGCCAGCAGCCTACTAGCGGGGGGGCCGAATACGCAGTATTTT. Translation: CASSLLAGGPNTQYF.

As regards this clone: Mismatch with germline at one junction end may stem from a read error. This chain uses TRBV13 with TRBJ1-5, with D possibly TRBD1 on 5 matching bases. The V gene's germline CDR1 is PRHDT and CDR2 FYEKMQ (reference sequence). CDR3 length: 15 residues. The DNA of the CDR3 is TGTGCCAGCACCTTAAGGGCGGGGGGCAATCAGCCCCAGCATTTT. It encodes CASTLRAGGNQPQHF.

The gene calls are TRBV7-8 and TRBJ2-7; no clear D. The CDR3 is made up of 11 amino acids. Germline V gene sequence: CDR1 SGHVS, CDR2 FQNEAQ. Trimming cost V 5 bases and J 4 bases, with 6 bases left between them. The CDR3 reads CASSLYYEQYF. CDR3 coding DNA: TGTGCCAGCAGCCTCTATTACGAGCAGTACTTC.

The chain links TRBV6-1 to TRBJ1-1; 8 bases are a match to TRBD1. V gave up 6 bases and J gave up 5 bases; unmatched junction bases: 2. CDR1 is MNHNS and CDR2 is SASEGT in the germline V gene. CDR3 size: 12 residues. The CDR3 DNA is TGTGCCAGCAGGCGACAGGGGACTGAAGCTTTCTTT. The encoded protein is CASRRQGTEAFF.

This chain links TRBV4-2 with TRBJ2-7; possible D gene TRBD1, 6 bases. This CDR3 region has 14 residues. Germline values: CDR1 LGHNA, CDR2 YNFKEQ. Trimming stripped 1 base from V and 5 bases from J, with 12 bases between. The CDR3 nucleotides are TGTGCCAGCAGCCAAGGTCAGGGGATAGACGAGCAGTACTTC. As protein: CASSQGQGIDEQYF.

The rearrangement links TRBV7-9 to TRBJ2-1; perhaps TRBD2 as D (5 bases). Germline lookup yields CDR1 SEHNR and CDR2 FQNEAQ (reference sequence). This CDR3 spans 16 amino acids. Trimming took off 8 bases at V and 5 bases at J, with 22 bases between the two ends. DNA for the CDR3: TGTGCCAGCCAGAGGAGCGGTGACCTAACCAACAATGAGCAGTTCTTC. It encodes CASQRSGDLTNNEQFF.

The CDR3 reads CASRIAGGPGNEQFF. For the CDR3, the DNA is TGTGCCAGCAGGATAGCGGGGGGGCCTGGCAATGAGCAGTTCTTC. J is TRBJ2-1 and V is TRBV2, with TRBD2 identical over 11 bases. CDR1 is SNHLY, CDR2 FYNNEI, per germline. The junction had 7 bases not matched to a gene; V was cut back by 6 bases and J by 6 bases. The CDR3 runs 15 residues. The whole variable domain, filled in from reference TRBV2 and TRBJ2-1, reads EPEVTQTPSHQVTQMGQEVILRCVPISNHLYFYWYRQILGQKVEFLVSFYNNEISEKSEIFDDQFSVERPDGSNFTLKIRSTKLEDSAMYFCASRIAGGPGNEQFFGPGTRLTVL.

This sequence joins TRBV6-1 and TRBJ1-1; D is unresolved. CDR3 size: 15 residues. Germline V gene sequence: CDR1 MNHNS, CDR2 SASEGT. The V gene lost 6 bases and the J gene lost 2 bases, with 16 bases spanning the gap. CDR3 protein: CASRMDRRLNTEAFF. As DNA, the CDR3 is TGTGCCAGCAGAATGGATCGACGACTTAACACTGAAGCTTTCTTT.

CDR3 nucleotides: TGCACCAGCAGCGGCGGGCTCCAGCCTAGCACAGATACGCAGTATTTT. Protein: CTSSGGLQPSTDTQYF. The rearrangement joins TRBV1 to TRBJ2-3; no check of the table's D call, TRBD2, against the DNA was made. TRBV1 is recorded as a pseudogene. The CDR3 is 16 residues long.

The chain couples TRBV10-3 to TRBJ1-6; D perhaps matches TRBD1 (5 bases). V was cut by 10 bases and J by 2 bases, with 18 bases left in between. This CDR3 comprises 16 residues. CDR1 and CDR2 from the germline V gene are ENHRY and SYGVKD. CDR3 DNA: TGTGCCACCTCAGATGGGAAGGGGACCTATAATTCACCCCTCCACTTT. This sequence encodes CATSDGKGTYNSPLHF.